This T cell receptor (beta chain) derives from a study of a mutant IDH1 vaccine in newly diagnosed glioma. Study summary: Beginning 4-6 weeks after radiotherapy alone, or with temozolomide cycles, vaccination took place. The timing of visit V12 was week 35, and that of visit V13 was week 47. Most patients had radiochemotherapy with temozolomide before enrollment; others had one alone.

Data came from immunoSEQ multiplex PCR; TCRdb stores just in-frame clones and leaves some out. The sample consists of some 33,000 clones, roughly four fifths of them appearing once. Time point here: week 35, safety follow-up. With topical imiquimod, each dose of the vaccine consisted of 300 ug of mutant IDH1 20-mer peptide. Donors had new WHO grade 3 or 4 IDH1-mutant, ATRX-lost astrocytomas. As regards this clone: The antigen is undetermined.

CDR1 is WNHNN, CDR2 SYGVQD, per germline (reference sequence). Trimming left V 6 bases short and J 0 bases short, with 12 bases between. The CDR3 extends over 15 amino acids. This sequence originates from a man aged 25-40 years with glioma. Sequences were derived from PBMCs, sampled from a glioma patient whose treatment included an IDH1 peptide vaccine. This chain links TRBV10-1 with TRBJ2-1; tentatively, D is TRBD1 or TRBD2 (7 bases each). CDR3 coding DNA: TGCGCCAGCAGAGGGGGCGGGAGCTCCTACAATGAGCAGTTCTTC. It is translated as CASRGGGSSYNEQFF.